The rows below give T cell receptor beta chains drawn from one sample of a study of beta chain features in type 1 diabetes. Sequencing used immunoSEQ multiplex PCR; TCRdb keeps in-frame clones, though not all of them. The sample includes approximately 140,000 clones, around 9% seen only once; the top ten take around 0.79%. The source material was central memory CD4+ T cells from blood. The receptors stem from a man aged 25-45 years with type 1 diabetes. CDR3s include the opening cysteine and the closing phenylalanine or tryptophan. The D gene is left open where the match is weak. Only part of the rows carry a size: once, few, many, or a class if the clone is expanded.

TRBD2 | TRBJ2-3 | few | TRBV7-2 | TGTGCCAGCAGCCGGACTAGCGGGGGGTCAACAGATACGCAGTATTTT | CASSRTSGGSTDTQYF
TRBD2 | TRBJ2-3 | NA | TRBV7-2 | TGTGCCAGCAGCTTTAGACTAGCGGGGTCCAAGGATACGCAGTATTTT | CASSFRLAGSKDTQYF
TRBD2 | TRBJ2-1 | NA | TRBV9 | TGTGCCAGCAGCGTCGGGGGGGCCTGGGCCTACAATGAGCAGTTCTTC | CASSVGGAWAYNEQFF
NA | TRBJ2-7 | NA | TRBV5-1 | TGCGCCAGCAGCCCAAGCTCTAGGTACGAGCAGTACTTC | CASSPSSRYEQYF
NA | TRBJ1-2 | few | TRBV6-6 | TGTGCCAGCAGCCCGGCGCAAGGGAGCAACTATGGCTACACCTTC | CASSPAQGSNYGYTF
TRBD1 | TRBJ1-2 | few | TRBV29-1 | TGCAGCGTTTCTCAACAGGGGGCAGGTGGCTACACCTTC | CSVSQQGAGGYTF
NA | TRBJ2-1 | NA | TRBV4-3 | TGCGCCAGCAGCCAAGCTCCCGACGGAGCCACCCTCAATGAGCAGTTCTTC | CASSQAPDGATLNEQFF
TRBD1 | TRBJ2-5 | few | TRBV6-6 | TGTGCCAGCCGACAGGGGGAAGAGACCCAGTACTTC | CASRQGEETQYF
NA | TRBJ2-5 | few | TRBV27 | TGTGCCAGCAGTCCACTATCGGGGACCCAGTACTTC | CASSPLSGTQYF
NA | TRBJ1-3 | NA | TRBV5-8 | TGTGCCAGCAGCTTGATGGCCGGAAACACCATATATTTT | CASSLMAGNTIYF
TRBD1 | TRBJ1-1 | NA | TRBV18 | TGTGCCAGCTCACCGGACAGGCAGACTGAAGCTTTCTTT | CASSPDRQTEAFF
NA | TRBJ1-2 | few | TRBV30 | TGTGCCTGGAATAGCCAGGGGACTAACTATGGCTACACCTTC | CAWNSQGTNYGYTF
TRBD1 | TRBJ2-1 | NA | TRBV4-2 | TGTGCCAGCAGCCAACCGGGACAGGACCAGTTCTTC | CASSQPGQDQFF
TRBD1 | TRBJ2-5 | NA | TRBV29-1 | TGCAGCGTTGTCCCGAGCCAGCTGACAGGGGTAGAGACCCAGTACTTC | CSVVPSQLTGVETQYF
TRBD1 | TRBJ2-3 | few | TRBV2 | TGTGCCAGCGGAGAGACAGGGAAGTCAGATACGCAGTATTTT | CASGETGKSDTQYF
TRBD1 | TRBJ2-7 | NA | TRBV7-2 | TGTGCCAGCAGCCCCACCCCAGGGGGATACGAGCAGTACTTC | CASSPTPGGYEQYF
NA | TRBJ1-5 | few | TRBV27 | TGTGCCAGCAGGCCTAACGACAGGCTTAGCAATCAGCCCCAGCATTTT | CASRPNDRLSNQPQHF
NA | TRBJ1-4 | NA | TRBV19 | TGTGCCACCACGCAACAGGGCGCGGGCGGTGAAAAACTGTTTTTT | CATTQQGAGGEKLFF
NA | TRBJ2-2 | NA | TRBV7-3 | TGTGCCAGCAGCTTTAACGGCGGGGAGCTGTTTTTT | CASSFNGGELFF
TRBD1 | TRBJ1-2 | NA | TRBV5-6 | TGTGCCAGCAGCTTGTACCCGGGACAGGGCGGCTATGGCTACACCTTC | CASSLYPGQGGYGYTF
NA | TRBJ2-7 | NA | TRBV10-3 | TGTGCCAGCCAACAGGGAAGGGGTGTGCTCGACGAGCAGTACTTC | CASQQGRGVLDEQYF
NA | TRBJ2-7 | many | TRBV6-6 | TGTGCCAGCCTTGACAGCCTTAATTACGAGCAGTACTTC | CASLDSLNYEQYF
TRBD1 | TRBJ2-2 | NA | TRBV9 | TGTGCCAGCAGTCGACAGGGGGCCGGGGAGCTGTTTTTT | CASSRQGAGELFF
NA | TRBJ2-2 | few | TRBV7-2 | TGTGCCAGCAGCTCTTTCACCGGGGAGCTGTTTTTT | CASSSFTGELFF
TRBD1 | TRBJ2-1 | few | TRBV5-1 | TGCGCCAGCAGCCCGGGACAGGGCAGGAATGAGCAGTTCTTC | CASSPGQGRNEQFF
TRBD1 | TRBJ2-7 | many | TRBV7-9 | TGTGCCAGCGGACAGGGACAGGGTCCCTACGAGCAGTACTTC | CASGQGQGPYEQYF
TRBD1 | TRBJ1-1 | NA | TRBV28 | TGTGCCAGCAGTGTCGGGACAGGGGGCTCTGAAGCTTTCTTT | CASSVGTGGSEAFF
NA | TRBJ2-5 | NA | TRBV10-3 | TGTGCCATCAGTGAGCCGGACTATCCCGAAGGGGAGACCCAGTACTTC | CAISEPDYPEGETQYF
NA | TRBJ2-5 | NA | TRBV2 | TGTGCCAGCAGCGGTACTAGTGTACGGGAGACCCAGTACTTC | CASSGTSVRETQYF
TRBD1 | TRBJ2-3 | few | TRBV27 | TGTGCCAGCAGCCGGACAGGGGGCCCCGATACGCAGTATTTT | CASSRTGGPDTQYF
NA | TRBJ2-1 | NA | TRBV7-9 | TGTGCCAGCAGCACTAAGAGCTCCTACAATGAGCAGTTCTTC | CASSTKSSYNEQFF
TRBD1 | TRBJ1-4 | NA | TRBV2 | TGTGCCAGCAGCGGGGACAGATCAGAAAAACTGTTTTTT | CASSGDRSEKLFF
TRBD2 | TRBJ2-1 | many | TRBV7-9 | TGTGCCAGCAGCTTAGAGGCGGGGGGGCGGGATGAGCAGTTCTTC | CASSLEAGGRDEQFF